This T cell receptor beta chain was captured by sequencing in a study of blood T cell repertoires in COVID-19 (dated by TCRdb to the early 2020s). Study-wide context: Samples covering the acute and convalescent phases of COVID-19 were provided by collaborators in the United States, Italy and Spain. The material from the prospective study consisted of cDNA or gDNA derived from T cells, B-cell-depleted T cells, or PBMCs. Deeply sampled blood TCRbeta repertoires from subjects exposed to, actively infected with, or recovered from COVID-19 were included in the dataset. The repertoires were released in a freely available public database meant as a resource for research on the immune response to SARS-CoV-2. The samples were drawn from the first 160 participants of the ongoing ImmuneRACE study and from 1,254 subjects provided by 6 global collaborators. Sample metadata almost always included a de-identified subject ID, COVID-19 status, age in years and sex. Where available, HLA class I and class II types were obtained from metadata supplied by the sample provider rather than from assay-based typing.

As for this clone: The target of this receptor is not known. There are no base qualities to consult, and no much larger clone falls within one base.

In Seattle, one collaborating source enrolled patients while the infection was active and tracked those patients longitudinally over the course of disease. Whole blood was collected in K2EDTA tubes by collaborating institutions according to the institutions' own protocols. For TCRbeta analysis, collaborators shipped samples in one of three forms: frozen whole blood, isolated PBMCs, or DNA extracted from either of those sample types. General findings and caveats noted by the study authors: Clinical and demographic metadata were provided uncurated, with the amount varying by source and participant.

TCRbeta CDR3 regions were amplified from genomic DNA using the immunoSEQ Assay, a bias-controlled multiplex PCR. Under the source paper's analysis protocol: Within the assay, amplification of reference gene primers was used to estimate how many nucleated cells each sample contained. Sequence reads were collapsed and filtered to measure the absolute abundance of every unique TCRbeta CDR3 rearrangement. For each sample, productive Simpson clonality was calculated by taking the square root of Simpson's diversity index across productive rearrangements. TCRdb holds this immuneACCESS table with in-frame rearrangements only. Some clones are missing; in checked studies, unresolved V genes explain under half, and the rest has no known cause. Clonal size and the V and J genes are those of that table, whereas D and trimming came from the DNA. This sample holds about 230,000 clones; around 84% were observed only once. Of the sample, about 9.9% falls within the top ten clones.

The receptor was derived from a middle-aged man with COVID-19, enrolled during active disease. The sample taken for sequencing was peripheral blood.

The CDR3 sequence is CASSEVQGTSPLHF. DNA sequence: TGTGCCAGCAGTGAGGTACAGGGTACTTCACCCCTCCACTTT. The chain was built from TRBV6-4 and TRBJ1-6, with TRBD1 tentatively as D gene (6 bases match). The junction shows trimming of 3 bases on V and 9 bases on J, plus 12 bases between the germline ends. Taken from cysteine to phenylalanine, the CDR3 has 14 residues. The entry retains the CDR3 DNA only, 42 bases that are in frame from base 1. As encoded in the germline V gene, CDR1 is MRHNA while CDR2 is SNTAGT.